Listed here is a single TCR beta chain. This clone has more than one count but fewer than ten. Its target antigen remains unknown. Base qualities are missing; no much larger clone stands one base away. TCR CDR3 regions were amplified from genomic DNA by multiplex PCR using the deep immunoSEQ assay. Extracted genomic DNA from each cell subset was distributed evenly across all wells of several immunoSEQ 96-well plates, and each plate was treated as a replicate. Each replicate PCR for sorted subsets received roughly 0.2 ug genomic DNA, equal to about 30,000 T cell genomes. Purified libraries were measured with a Qubit 3.0 fluorometer, size-checked on a Bioanalyzer 2100, and measured again with the KAPA Library Quantification kit. Every immunoSEQ 96-well plate was sequenced on a dedicated single-read 150-cycle Illumina NextSeq 550 flow cell. The paper's data handling went like this. Because the immunoSEQ output held only junctional sequences and lacked quality scores, the filtering could not match the filtering applied to full-length reads. To assign V/J genes and CDR3, sequences were annotated against IMGT germline references using PyIR, a Python wrapper for IgBLAST v1.9. Reads with weak V/J assignments (E-value above 1e-6), missing CDR3, stop codons, out-of-frame junctions, or ambiguous translated residues were removed. V3J clonotypes were defined by identical inferred V gene, J gene, and CDR3 amino acid sequence. The percentage overlap between two repertoires was calculated by dividing the number of shared unique clonotypes by the size of the smaller repertoire. Three approaches were used to assess repertoire richness: RTK rarefaction, the Chao1 estimator, and Recon v2.1 estimates of unobserved clonotypes. Generation probabilities for all TCRbeta clonotypes obtained by the gDNA method from a handful of donors were computed using OLGA. TCRdb carries this immuneACCESS record with in-frame sequences only. Its versions omit some clonotypes, under half of them owing to an unresolved V gene in the studies checked, with the rest unexplained. The V and J calls and the clone size are those of that table, but D and trimming were determined from the DNA. This sample lists fewer than 800,000 clones; 92% were detected once. The top ten clones comprise approximately 24% of the sample.

This entry comes from a study of shared clonotypes between healthy human individuals (TCRdb year 2020). At the level of the whole study: A few men and a couple of women, aged 18 to 49 years, made up the cohort. For each donor, CD4 naive and CD4 memory were each run on three plates, CD8 naive on two plates, and CD8 memory on one plate. To estimate repertoire size and how much clonotype sharing occurs between individuals, the study deeply sequenced the blood TCR repertoires of 4 to 6 healthy adults. Leukapheresis yielded between about 0.94 and 8.9 billion PBMCs per donor. To increase sequencing depth and limit assay-specific biases, different laboratories used diverse techniques to prepare libraries and sequence TCR repertoires. The investigation overall reported the following: Only blood was sampled, and tissue TCR repertoires likely differ from those in blood. Even with the large sequencing depth, rarefaction of the sorted-subset datasets indicated that sequencing was incomplete. The small number of donors limited the genetic and exposure-history diversity represented. Pairwise subsampling indicated that sequencing depth was expected to affect the degree of clonotype sharing among donors. Naive subsets generally had larger estimated clonotype richness than memory subsets. Compared with non-shared clonotypes, clonotypes shared by all four sorted-subset donors had higher generation probabilities. When a handful of donors were compared, the shared fraction of clonotypes was approximately 5% for naive CD4, less than 4% for naive CD8, roughly 2.5% for memory CD4, and approximately 0.4% for memory CD8.

CD8 naive samples were CD45RO-negative cells positively selected for CCR7, giving a CD45RA+CCR7+ population that excluded TemRA cells. Healthy HIV-negative adults with no recently reported acute infections or vaccinations were included as donors. Only Caucasian adults living in Nashville, Tennessee, USA were represented among the donors. Blood was collected by leukapheresis, and PBMCs were isolated by Ficoll-Histopaque density gradient centrifugation and then cryopreserved in liquid nitrogen vapor phase. Purity and quantity of every magnetically sorted T cell population were checked by analytical flow cytometry. Each sorted fraction had its genomic DNA isolated and then quantified by UV absorbance on a Nanodrop 2000c. The germline ends are 6 bases apart after V is trimmed by 6 bases and J by 0 bases. From a lookup of the germline V gene, CDR1 and CDR2 are MNHEY and SVGAGI. The CDR3 measures 13 amino acids from cysteine to phenylalanine. Here the CDR3 DNA is all that survives: 39 bases in frame from base 1.

This chain joins TRBV6-5 to TRBJ1-5, with the D gene too uncertain to name. The specimen was naive CD8+ T cells sorted from blood. Taken with the paper, the label for cell subset or site translates to: CD45RA+CCR7+. The sequence was collected from a man aged 25-40 years in good health. The nucleotide sequence is given as TGTGCCAGCAGCCTAGATAGCAATCAGCCCCAGCATTTT. Translated, this gives CASSLDSNQPQHF.